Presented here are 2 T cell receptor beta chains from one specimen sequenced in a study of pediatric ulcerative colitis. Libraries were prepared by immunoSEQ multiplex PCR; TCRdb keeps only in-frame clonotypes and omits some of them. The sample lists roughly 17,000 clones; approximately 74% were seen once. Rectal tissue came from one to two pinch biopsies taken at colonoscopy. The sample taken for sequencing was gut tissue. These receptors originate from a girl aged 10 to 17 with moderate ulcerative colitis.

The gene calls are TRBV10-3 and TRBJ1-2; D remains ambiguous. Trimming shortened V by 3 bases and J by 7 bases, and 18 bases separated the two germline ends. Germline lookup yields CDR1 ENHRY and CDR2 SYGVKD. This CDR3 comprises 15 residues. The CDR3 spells CAISDQGSPTIGYTF. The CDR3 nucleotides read TGTGCCATCAGTGACCAAGGGAGTCCTACTATTGGCTACACCTTC.

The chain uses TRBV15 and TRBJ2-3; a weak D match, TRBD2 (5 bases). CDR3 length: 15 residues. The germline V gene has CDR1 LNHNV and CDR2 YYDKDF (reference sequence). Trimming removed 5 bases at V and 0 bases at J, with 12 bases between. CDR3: CATSHSSGSTDTQYF. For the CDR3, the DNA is TGTGCCACCAGCCATTCGAGCGGAAGCACAGATACGCAGTATTTT.